This T cell receptor beta chain was recorded in a study of T cell responses to AZD1222 COVID-19 vaccine. Study-level findings and limits: Repertoire samples came only from after the peak T cell response. The study found vaccine-associated CD4 TCRs spanning spike, dominant at 160-218 and 743-854. White British donors predominated, females outnumbered males, and clonal diversity was possibly underestimated.

CDR3 length equals 15 residues. Germline V gene data show CDR1 as MNHEY and CDR2 as SMNVEV (reference sequence). The ends lost 5 bases at V and 5 bases at J; junction bases unmatched: 11. This clone was recorded only once. Its antigen is as yet unknown. TCRdb keeps only in-frame clones here, not all; method: immunoSEQ multiplex PCR. The table lists 110,000 or so clones, approximately 90% of them singletons. The chain employs TRBV27 and TRBJ1-1; TRBD1 matches at 7 bases. The TCR was taken from an adult in good health. The sample here was peripheral blood, taken on day 0 of AZD1222 vaccination. The CDR3 DNA is TGTGCCAGCAGTCTACAGGGGTTCCGGGGGACTGAAGCTTTCTTT. It codes for CASSLQGFRGTEAFF.